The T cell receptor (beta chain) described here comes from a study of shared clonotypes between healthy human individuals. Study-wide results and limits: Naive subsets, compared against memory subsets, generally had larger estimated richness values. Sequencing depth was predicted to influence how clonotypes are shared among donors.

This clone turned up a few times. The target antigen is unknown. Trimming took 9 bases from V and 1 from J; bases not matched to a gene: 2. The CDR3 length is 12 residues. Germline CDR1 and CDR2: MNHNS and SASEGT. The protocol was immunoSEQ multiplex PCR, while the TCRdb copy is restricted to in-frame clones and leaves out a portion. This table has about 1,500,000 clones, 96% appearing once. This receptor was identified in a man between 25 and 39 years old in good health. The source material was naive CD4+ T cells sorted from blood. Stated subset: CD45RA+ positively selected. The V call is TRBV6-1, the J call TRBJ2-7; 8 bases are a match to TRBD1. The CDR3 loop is CASRTGSYEQYF. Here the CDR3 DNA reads TGTGCCAGTCGGACAGGGTCCTACGAGCAGTACTTC.